This T cell receptor beta chain was observed in a study of T cells in Graves' hyperthyroidism and ophthalmopathy. This CDR3 spans 12 amino acids. With 0 bases clipped from V and 9 bases from J, the junction kept 1 base outside the gene matches. The germline V gene has CDR1 DFQATT and CDR2 SNEGSKA (reference sequence). This clonotype appeared many times. Hyperthyroidism of Graves' type that showed no ophthalmopathy progression within 18 months was stable. It was RNA transcripts that yielded the amplified TCR beta CDR3 regions. RT-PCR in the first round (using the HTBI primer set) targeted the TCR CDR3. TCRdb re-called the multiplex PCR reads with MiXCR, one entry per CDR3 protein. The table records 190,000 or so distinct CDR3 sequences, around 17% of them present only once.

The origin of this receptor is a man aged 35 to 55 with Graves' hyperthyroidism. The sequenced sample was blood. The chain employs TRBV20-1 and TRBJ2-3, with 9 bases aligning to TRBD2. The CDR3: CSARDLAGTQYF. CDR3 bases: TGCAGTGCTAGAGATCTAGCGGGGACGCAGTATTTT.